This TCR beta chain emerged from a study of blood T cell repertoires in COVID-19. The CDR3 runs to 11 residues. V was trimmed by 5 bases and J by 1 base, leaving 3 bases between them. Original data processing: Nucleated cell number was recorded as an estimate derived from reference gene primer amplification. Method: immunoSEQ multiplex PCR; TCRdb's copy keeps in-frame clones and lacks some. Clone size and the V and J calls come from that table; the DNA yielded D and trimming. The repertoire holds roughly 14,000 clones, almost 95% seen once, with 7.6% in the top ten. This sequence joins TRBV12-3 or TRBV12-4 and TRBJ2-7; no clear D. The receptor comes from a human donor with active COVID-19. The donor label of this sample is uncertain. The specimen was peripheral blood. As DNA, the CDR3 is TGTGCCAGCAGTCCTTCCTACGAGCAGTACTTC. Its translation is CASSPSYEQYF.